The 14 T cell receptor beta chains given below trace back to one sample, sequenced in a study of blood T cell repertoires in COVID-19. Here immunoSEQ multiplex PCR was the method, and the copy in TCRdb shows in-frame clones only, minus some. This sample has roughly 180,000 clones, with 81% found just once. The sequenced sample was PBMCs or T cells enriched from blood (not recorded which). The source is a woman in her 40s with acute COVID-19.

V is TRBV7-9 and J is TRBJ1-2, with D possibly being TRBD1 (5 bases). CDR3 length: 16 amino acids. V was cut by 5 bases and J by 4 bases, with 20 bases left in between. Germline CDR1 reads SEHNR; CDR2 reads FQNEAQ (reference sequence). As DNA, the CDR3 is TGTGCCAGCAGCCCCCCCGGGACTCTAAGGGCCTATGGCTACACCTTC. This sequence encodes CASSPPGTLRAYGYTF.

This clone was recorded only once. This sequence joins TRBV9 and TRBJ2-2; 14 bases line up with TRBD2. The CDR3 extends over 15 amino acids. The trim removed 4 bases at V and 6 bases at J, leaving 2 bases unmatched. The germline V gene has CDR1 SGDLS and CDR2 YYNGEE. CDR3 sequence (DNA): TGTGCCAGCAGCTGGGGACTAGCGGGAGCCGGGGAGCTGTTTTTT. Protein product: CASSWGLAGAGELFF.

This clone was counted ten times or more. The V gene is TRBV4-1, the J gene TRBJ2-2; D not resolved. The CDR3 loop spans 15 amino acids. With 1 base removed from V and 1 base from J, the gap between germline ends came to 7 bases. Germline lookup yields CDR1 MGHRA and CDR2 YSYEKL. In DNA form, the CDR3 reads TGCGCCAGCAGCCAAGGGTTCGGGAACACCGGGGAGCTGTTTTTT. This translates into CASSQGFGNTGELFF.

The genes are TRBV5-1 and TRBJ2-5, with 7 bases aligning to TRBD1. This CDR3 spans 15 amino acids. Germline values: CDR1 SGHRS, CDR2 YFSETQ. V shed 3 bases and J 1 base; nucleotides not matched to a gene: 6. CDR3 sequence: CASSSDRVGQETQYF. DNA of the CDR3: TGCGCCAGCAGCTCCGACAGGGTCGGCCAAGAGACCCAGTACTTC.

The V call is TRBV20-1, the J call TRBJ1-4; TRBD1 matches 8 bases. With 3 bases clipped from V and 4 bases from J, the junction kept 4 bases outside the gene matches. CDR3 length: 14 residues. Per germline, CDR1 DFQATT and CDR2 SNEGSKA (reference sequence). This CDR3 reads CSASQGARNEKLFF. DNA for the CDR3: TGCAGTGCTAGTCAGGGGGCACGTAATGAAAAACTGTTTTTT.

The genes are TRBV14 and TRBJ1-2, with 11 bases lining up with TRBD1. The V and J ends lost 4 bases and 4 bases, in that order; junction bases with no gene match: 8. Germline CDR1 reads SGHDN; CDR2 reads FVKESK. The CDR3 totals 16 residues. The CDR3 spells CASSRSGDRGTYGYTF. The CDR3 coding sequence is TGTGCCAGCAGCCGCTCCGGGGACAGGGGGACCTATGGCTACACCTTC.

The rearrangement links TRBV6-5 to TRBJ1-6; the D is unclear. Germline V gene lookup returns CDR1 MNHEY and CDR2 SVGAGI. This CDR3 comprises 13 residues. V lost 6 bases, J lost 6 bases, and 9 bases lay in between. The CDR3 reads CASRVTSNSPLHF. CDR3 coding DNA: TGTGCCAGCAGGGTGACAAGTAATTCACCCCTCCACTTT.

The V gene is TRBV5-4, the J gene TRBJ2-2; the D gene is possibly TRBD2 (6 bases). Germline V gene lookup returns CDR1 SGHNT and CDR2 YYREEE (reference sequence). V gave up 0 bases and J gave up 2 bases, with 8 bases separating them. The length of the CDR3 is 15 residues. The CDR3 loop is CASSLGRGNTGELFF. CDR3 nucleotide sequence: TGTGCCAGCAGCTTGGGGCGGGGAAACACCGGGGAGCTGTTTTTT.

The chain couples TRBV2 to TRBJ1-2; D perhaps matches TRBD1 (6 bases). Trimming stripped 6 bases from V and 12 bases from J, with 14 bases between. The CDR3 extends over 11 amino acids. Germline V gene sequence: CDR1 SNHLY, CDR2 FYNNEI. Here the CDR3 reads CASRGQSANTF. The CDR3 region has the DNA TGTGCCAGCAGGGGACAATCCGCGAACACCTTC.

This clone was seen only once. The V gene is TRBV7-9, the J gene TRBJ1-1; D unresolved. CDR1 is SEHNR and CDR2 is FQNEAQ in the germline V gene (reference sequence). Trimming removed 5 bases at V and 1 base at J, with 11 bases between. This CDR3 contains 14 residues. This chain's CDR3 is CASSRPPGNTEAFF. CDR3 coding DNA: TGTGCCAGCAGCCGTCCCCCAGGGAACACTGAAGCTTTCTTT.

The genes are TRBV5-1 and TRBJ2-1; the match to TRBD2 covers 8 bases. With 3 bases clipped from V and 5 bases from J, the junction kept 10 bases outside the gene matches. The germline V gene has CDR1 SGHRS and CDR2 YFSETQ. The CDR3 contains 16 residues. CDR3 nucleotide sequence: TGCGCCAGCAGCTGGGGCCCGGCAGCGGGGGACAATGAGCAGTTCTTC. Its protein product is CASSWGPAAGDNEQFF.

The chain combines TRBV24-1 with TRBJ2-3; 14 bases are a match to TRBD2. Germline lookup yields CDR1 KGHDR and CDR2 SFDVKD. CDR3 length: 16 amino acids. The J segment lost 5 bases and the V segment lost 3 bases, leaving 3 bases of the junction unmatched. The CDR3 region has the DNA TGTGCCACCAGTGATCGACTAGCGGGAGGGGAAGATACGCAGTATTTT. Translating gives CATSDRLAGGEDTQYF.

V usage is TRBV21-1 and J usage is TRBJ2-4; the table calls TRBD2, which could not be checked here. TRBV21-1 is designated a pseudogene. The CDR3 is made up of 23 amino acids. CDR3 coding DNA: TGTGCCAGCAGCAAGGCAGCCCCCGGGGGCGGACTAGCAGGTGTCGAAGCCAAAAACATTCAGTACTTC. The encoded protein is CASSKAAPGGGLAGVEAKNIQYF.

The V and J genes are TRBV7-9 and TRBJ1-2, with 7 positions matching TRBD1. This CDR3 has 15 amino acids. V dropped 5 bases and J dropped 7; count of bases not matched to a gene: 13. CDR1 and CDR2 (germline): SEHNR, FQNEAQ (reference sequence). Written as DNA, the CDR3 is TGTGCCAGCAGCCCACAGGGGTGGTCTGGCGGTGGCTACACCTTC. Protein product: CASSPQGWSGGGYTF.